This entry is about one TCR beta chain. What it binds is unknown. These data are taken from a study of OX40 agonist ivuxolimab in advanced cancers. Study-wide background: Hepatocellular carcinoma, melanoma, renal cell or head and neck cancer was diagnosed in the dose-escalation patients. Prior therapy, whether anti-PD-1, anti-PD-L1 or anti-CTLA-4, was allowed, and 40% had some. Partial responses were achieved by three patients: one hepatocellular carcinoma, two cutaneous melanoma. Notes on the study in general: Average numbers of expanded clones were greater in CD8+ T cells than in CD4+.

Some clones are missing from TCRdb's copy, which holds only in-frame ones; the method was immunoSEQ multiplex PCR. This sample carries 34,000 or so clones, around nine tenths of them seen once, and the ten largest clones take roughly 30%. The length of the CDR3 is 15 residues. The germline V and J ends were trimmed by 0 bases and 5 bases, with 12 bases remaining between them. Germline CDR1 reads SGDLS; CDR2 reads YYNGEE. The source is an adult with an advanced solid tumor such as melanoma, head and neck, liver or kidney cancer. The source material was CD4+ or CD8+ T cells sorted from blood, sampled in a trial of the OX40 agonist ivuxolimab. The J gene is TRBJ2-1, the V gene TRBV9; possibly TRBD1 for D (6 bases). The CDR3 nucleotides are TGTGCCAGCAGCGTAGGCAGGGGCATAAACAATGAGCAGTTCTTC. This translates into CASSVGRGINNEQFF. Supplemented by reference TRBV9 and TRBJ2-1, the full variable domain reads DSGVTQTPKHLITATGQRVTLRCSPRSGDLSVYWYQQSLDQGLQFLIQYYNGEERAKGNILERFSAQQFPDLHSELNLSSLELGDSALYFCASSVGRGINNEQFFGPGTRLTVL.